This TCR beta chain derives from a study of radiotherapy plus CTLA-4 blockade in lung cancer. Overall study context: Patients showed objective responses in roughly 18% of cases, and disease control was achieved by less than 35%.

Concerning this clone: Its antigen is not identified.

The study, taken as a whole, reports: Following radiotherapy plus ipilimumab, tumor-derived TCR clones expanded in the blood.

Produced via immunoSEQ multiplex PCR; TCRdb's table is partial and in-frame only. Of tens of thousands of clones listed, approximately 70% were seen once; the top ten hold under 5%. Germline CDR1 reads MNHEY; CDR2 reads SVGAGI. V dropped 7 bases and J dropped 5; count of bases not matched to a gene: 12. This CDR3 contains 15 residues. The source was peripheral blood, collected from a patient treated with radiotherapy plus ipilimumab. This chain uses TRBV6-5 with TRBJ2-3, with 7 nucleotides matching TRBD1. The sequence derives from a human donor with non-small cell lung cancer who had stable disease on radiotherapy plus ipilimumab. CDR3 protein: CASKTQGYFGDTQYF. The CDR3 DNA is TGTGCCAGCAAGACACAGGGGTACTTTGGAGATACGCAGTATTTT.